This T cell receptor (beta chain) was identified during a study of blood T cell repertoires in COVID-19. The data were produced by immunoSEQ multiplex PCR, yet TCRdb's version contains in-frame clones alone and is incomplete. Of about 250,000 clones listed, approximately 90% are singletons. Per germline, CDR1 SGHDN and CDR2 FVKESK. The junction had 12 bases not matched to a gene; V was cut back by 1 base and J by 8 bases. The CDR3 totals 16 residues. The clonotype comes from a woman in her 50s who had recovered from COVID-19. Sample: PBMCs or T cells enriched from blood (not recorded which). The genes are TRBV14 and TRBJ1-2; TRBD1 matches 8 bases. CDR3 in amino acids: CASSQGGTGLKMGYTF. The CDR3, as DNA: TGTGCCAGCAGCCAAGGCGGGACAGGTTTAAAGATGGGCTACACCTTC.